This T cell receptor (beta chain) was captured in a study of T cells after yellow fever vaccination (dated by TCRdb to the late 2010s). In terms of the full investigation: The SMART-Seq v4 Ultra Low Input RNA kit was used to prepare libraries from fractions with low cell numbers. To follow T-cell clones before and after both primary and booster YFV17D yellow fever vaccination, bulk TCR alpha and beta repertoires underwent longitudinal sequencing. Bulk PBMC replicates and cell subsets were isolated from blood drawn at multiple timepoints before and after both primary and secondary immunization. Two healthy male donors, one aged 18 to 30 and one aged 30 to 40 years, made up the cohort.

This clonotype has a handful of counts. What antigen it recognizes has not been identified. Nothing much larger sits one base from this clone, and base qualities are not available. TCR cDNA was made using 5'RACE template switching, a step that added a universal primer site and unique molecular identifiers. Priming for cDNA synthesis came from both the TCR alpha and TCR beta constant segments. Library amplification used two PCR steps, and the second PCR step added sample barcodes and sequencing adapters. Sequencing of the libraries was done on either Illumina HiSeq 2500 (2x100 bp) or NovaSeq (2x150 bp). Per the original workflow: MIGEC was used to demultiplex reads and collapse the reads into UMI consensus sequences, and MiXCR was used for V(D)J alignment. Vaccine-responding clonotypes were identified with edgeR using replicate PBMC samples, with FDR below 0.01 and a log2 fold change above 5 up to day 15 being required. Each bulk clonotype received a CD4 or CD8 identity based on whether the sequenced CD4 or CD8 repertoire contained that clonotype at higher abundance. TCRdb passed the public sequencing reads through fastp at Q25 and MiXCR, retaining productive beta sequences. Identical CDR3 proteins give one entry, which carries the most common genes and DNA. The V and J calls and clone size come from TCRdb's table, not from the authors' own analysis. The sample table lists a few hundred thousand distinct CDR3 sequences, 17% of them with a count of one. Approximately 15% of the sample rests with the top ten.

Results and caveats for the whole study, not just this receptor: The secondary T-cell response was weaker than the primary response but faster, peaking on day 5 instead of day 15. Computational filtering was needed because FACS-sorted repertoires could contain abundant contaminating clonotypes from the bulk population. A small share of clonotypes was detected in both CD4 and CD8 compartments, with the overlap likely arising from convergent recombination. Most clones expanded after primary vaccination (about 95% of CD4 and 88% of CD8) were re-detected after the booster, suggesting that broad memory maintenance occurred. Only two donors were included in the study, so the extent to which the findings can be generalized is limited.

The treatment or condition label for this specimen denotes: live attenuated yellow fever vaccine strain. At each blood-draw timepoint, two biological replicates of bulk PBMCs were obtained. PBMCs were isolated from peripheral blood using a standard Ficoll-Paque protocol. TriZol was used to extract RNA from bulk PBMCs, from CD4 and CD8 fractions, and from dextramer-positive and dextramer-negative fractions. The sample in question was PBMCs, obtained 5 to 6 days after the first yellow fever vaccination. This clonotype was obtained from a young man who received the YFV17D yellow fever vaccine.

CDR3 reads: CASTLRGGSNEKLFF. The DNA sequence is given as TGTGCCAGCACCCTAAGGGGGGGGTCTAATGAAAAACTGTTTTTT. The rearrangement joined TRBV7-9 to TRBJ1-4; a tentative D match to TRBD1 spans 6 bases. Taken from the germline V gene (reference sequence), the CDR1 and CDR2 loops are SEHNR and FQNEAQ. V is reduced by 7 bases and J by 3 bases, leaving a spacing of 15 bases between them. Reading from cysteine to phenylalanine, the CDR3 counts 15 amino acids. Only the CDR3 DNA is retained, 45 bases long and in frame from the first base.